One sample yielded the 21 T cell receptor beta chains listed below, sequenced in a study of breast tumors, draining lymph nodes, adjacent tissues. TCRdb redid the calling of the multiplex PCR reads with MiXCR, one entry per CDR3 protein. Of 130,000 or so distinct CDR3 sequences detected, around 22% appear once; the ten largest clones hold roughly 2.7%. The lymph nodes were axillary draining lymph nodes from breast cancer patients. Specimen: axillary lymph node tissue. These receptors were collected from a female donor with breast cancer. Some clones in this sample may be carry-over from other donors' samples.

This clonotype was counted between two and nine times. The chain combines TRBV3-1 with TRBJ2-2, with 9 positions matching TRBD2. CDR1 is LGHDT, CDR2 YNNKEL, per germline (reference sequence). The CDR3 loop spans 15 amino acids. V lost 4 bases to trimming and J lost 7 bases; unmatched junction nucleotides: 7. CDR3 DNA: TGTGCCAGCAGCCCCTGGACTAGCGATAACGGGGAGCTGTTTTTT. Its translation: CASSPWTSDNGELFF.

This clonotype was observed once. A much more abundant neighbour one base away suggests this may be a read error. The V gene is TRBV19, the J gene TRBJ1-4; 7 positions agree with TRBD1. There are 15 residues in the CDR3. Germline-derived CDR1 and CDR2 are LNHDA and SQIVND (reference sequence). The CDR3 nucleotides read TGTGCCAGTAGTACTGGGACAGCAACTAATGAAGAACTGTTTTTT. Residues: CASSTGTATNEELFF.

The table lists this clonotype with many counts. This CDR3 reads CASRRQGGPYGYTF. As DNA, the CDR3 is TGTGCCAGCCGACGACAGGGAGGGCCCTATGGCTACACCTTC. The chain is built from TRBV7-2 and TRBJ1-2; TRBD1 matches at 7 bases. The CDR3 contains 14 residues. V was pared by 8 bases and J by 4 bases, with 10 bases of the junction left unmatched. The germline gives CDR1 SGHTA, CDR2 FQGNSA.

Turning to this clonotype: This may come from a read error, since a much larger clone is one base off. The gene calls are TRBV2 and TRBJ2-1; D is tentatively TRBD1 or TRBD2 (5 bases each). Germline lookup yields CDR1 SNHLY and CDR2 FYNNEI. V gave up 6 bases and J gave up 5 bases, with 23 bases separating them. This CDR3 has 17 residues. The CDR3 DNA is TGTGCCAGCAGCCCATCGGAGAGGGCAGGGCCCCACAATGAGCAGTTCTTC. This encodes CASSPSERAGPHNEQFF.

This clonotype was picked up a small number of times. The J gene is TRBJ2-5, the V gene TRBV6-2 or TRBV6-3; D may match TRBD1 or TRBD2 (7 bases each). This CDR3 spans 17 amino acids. The germline V gene has CDR1 MNHEY and CDR2 SVGEGT. Trimming pared 0 bases from V and 1 base from J, leaving 15 bases between. CDR3 amino acids: CASSYSMGRGGQETQYF. The DNA for the CDR3 is TGTGCCAGCAGTTACTCGATGGGCAGGGGGGGCCAAGAGACCCAGTACTTC.

This clonotype showed up many times. The rearrangement links TRBV19 to TRBJ2-7, with D hard to call. Germline V CDR1 and CDR2: LNHDA, SQIVND (reference sequence). CDR3 size: 15 residues. V lost 6 bases and J lost 2, with 17 bases in between. CDR3 bases: TGTGCCAGTAGCATGTCCTCACTGAGAGCCTACGAGCAGTACTTC. This translates into CASSMSSLRAYEQYF. Full variable domain (remainder filled in from reference TRBV19 and TRBJ2-7): DGGITQSPKYLFRKEGQNVTLSCEQNLNHDAMYWYRQDPGQGLRLIYYSQIVNDFQKGDIAEGYSVSREKKESFPLTVTSAQKNPTAFYLCASSMSSLRAYEQYFGPGTRLTVT.

The chain couples TRBV14 to TRBJ1-1; 7 bases are shared with TRBD1. This CDR3 comprises 16 residues. Trimming cost V 4 bases and J 0 bases; bases outside gene matches: 8. From germline, CDR1 is SGHDN and CDR2 FVKESK. The DNA of the CDR3 is TGTGCCAGCAGCCTTTATGGGACAGTGATGAACACTGAAGCTTTCTTT. It translates to CASSLYGTVMNTEAFF.

Points on this clonotype: A single base separates this from a much larger clone, so it may be a read error. The chain couples TRBV6-5 to TRBJ2-3; TRBD2 aligns across 11 bases. The V gene's germline CDR1 is MNHEY and CDR2 SVGAGI. The junction had 8 bases not matched to a gene; V was cut back by 7 bases and J by 5 bases. The CDR3 totals 15 residues. The CDR3 sequence: CASTLSGRVEDTQYF. In DNA form, the CDR3 reads TGTGCCAGCACCCTTAGCGGGAGGGTCGAAGATACGCAGTATTTT.

The chain is built from TRBV9 and TRBJ2-7, with 8 bases aligning to TRBD2. This CDR3 is 15 amino acids long. Germline CDR1 SGDLS, CDR2 YYNGEE. Trimming removed 3 bases from V and 6 bases from J; junction bases left unmatched: 11. CDR3 sequence: CASSAALAESAEQYF. CDR3 DNA sequence: TGTGCCAGCAGCGCCGCACTAGCGGAGTCCGCCGAGCAGTACTTC. The whole variable domain, remainder taken from reference TRBV9 and TRBJ2-7, is DSGVTQTPKHLITATGQRVTLRCSPRSGDLSVYWYQQSLDQGLQFLIQYYNGEERAKGNILERFSAQQFPDLHSELNLSSLELGDSALYFCASSAALAESAEQYFGPGTRLTVT.

The table lists this clonotype with many counts. The rearrangement uses TRBV20-1 and TRBJ1-6, with D hard to call. The CDR3 extends over 13 amino acids. The germline CDR1 and CDR2 sequences are DFQATT and SNEGSKA (reference sequence). V was shortened by 3 bases and J by 6 bases, with 9 bases between the two germline ends. DNA for the CDR3: TGCAGTGCTAGGGCACAGATTAATTCACCCCTCCACTTT. Amino acids: CSARAQINSPLHF.

A note on this clonotype: One end of the junction is discordant with germline, which a read error may explain. J is TRBJ2-7 and V is TRBV11-3; perhaps TRBD1 as D (6 bases). The CDR3 length is 12 residues. Germline loops: CDR1 SGHNT, CDR2 YENEEA. The CDR3 region has the DNA TGTGCCAGCAGCTCTGGGGGCTACGAGCGGTACTTC. Amino acid sequence: CASSSGGYERYF.

This clonotype was picked up many times. This chain joins TRBV5-1 and TRBJ2-3, with TRBD2 matching 8 bases. The CDR3 extends over 15 amino acids. Trimming removed 0 bases from V and 5 bases from J; junction bases left unmatched: 5. The germline gives CDR1 SGHRS, CDR2 YFSETQ. The CDR3 region is CASSLVASGQDTQYF. CDR3 bases: TGCGCCAGCAGCTTGGTAGCTAGCGGGCAAGATACGCAGTATTTT.

With respect to this clonotype: A much bigger clone sits one base away, suggesting this may be a read error. The rearrangement links TRBV7-9 to TRBJ2-3, with D possibly being TRBD2 (5 bases). CDR3 length: 16 amino acids. Germline V CDR1 and CDR2: SEHNR, FQNEAQ (reference sequence). The V end lost 5 bases, the J end lost 1 base, and 16 bases lay between the germline ends. The CDR3: CASSPLGKGGTDTQYF. DNA of the CDR3: TGTGCCAGCAGCCCCCTTGGCAAGGGAGGCACAGATACGCAGTATTTT.

This rearrangement joins TRBV5-4 to TRBJ2-3; 8 nucleotides match TRBD2. Germline CDR1 reads SGHNT; CDR2 reads YYREEE (reference sequence). The J segment lost 6 bases and the V segment lost 4 bases, leaving 10 bases of the junction unmatched. This CDR3 has 15 residues. CDR3 in amino acids: CASSRGISGMDTQYF. The CDR3 bases are TGTGCCAGCAGCCGAGGGATTAGCGGGATGGATACGCAGTATTTT.

This clonotype was observed many times. The chain is built from TRBV6-7 and TRBJ2-5, with TRBD2 matching over 12 bases. TRBV6-7 is known as an ORF, though its function is uncertain. This CDR3 has 16 amino acids. V shed 2 bases and J 4 bases; nucleotides not matched to a gene: 5. DNA for the CDR3: TGTGCCAGCAGTTACACCGGGACTAGCGGGCTAGAGACCCAGTACTTC. Protein sequence: CASSYTGTSGLETQYF.

This clonotype was picked up many times. The rearrangement joins TRBV30 to TRBJ2-7, with TRBD1 matching 10 bases. Germline loops: CDR1 GTSNPN, CDR2 SVGIG (reference sequence). V lost 3 bases and J lost 2; bases outside the gene matches: 4. The CDR3 consists of 14 residues. DNA for the CDR3: TGTGCCTGGAGGGGGGGGACAGGGGCCTACGAGCAGTACTTC. Translating it yields CAWRGGTGAYEQYF.

This clonotype was observed at least ten times. The CDR3: CASSIPRQGRGAGELFF. CDR3 bases: TGTGCCAGTAGTATACCCAGACAGGGGCGCGGGGCCGGGGAGCTGTTTTTT. The genes are TRBV19 and TRBJ2-2; TRBD1 matches at 8 bases. CDR3 length: 17 residues. J was trimmed by 6 bases and V by 2 bases; bases with no gene match: 11. Per germline, CDR1 LNHDA and CDR2 SQIVND (reference sequence).

The sample holds many counts of this clonotype. The chain recombines TRBV6-2 or TRBV6-3 with TRBJ2-3, with D perhaps TRBD2 (6 bases). The CDR3 totals 14 residues. The V gene's germline CDR1 is MNHEY and CDR2 SVGEGT. V was shortened by 2 bases and J by 2 bases, with 8 bases between the two germline ends. The CDR3 DNA sequence: TGTGCCAGCAGTTACGGGAGGTCCACAGATACGCAGTATTTT. Amino acid sequence: CASSYGRSTDTQYF.

The rearrangement uses TRBV3-1 and TRBJ2-4, with D perhaps given as TRBD1 or TRBD2 (6 bases each). Germline loops: CDR1 LGHDT, CDR2 YNNKEL (reference sequence). The CDR3 spans 13 residues. The V end was cut by 2 bases, the J end by 8 bases, with 10 bases between. This chain's CDR3 is CASSQRGADIQYF. CDR3 DNA sequence: TGTGCCAGCAGCCAAAGGGGGGCAGACATTCAGTACTTC.

As concerns this clonotype: This may be a read error: a much more frequent sequence differs by one nucleotide. The chain recombines TRBV11-2 with TRBJ2-5, with TRBD1 matching over 7 bases. The length of the CDR3 is 15 residues. V lost 2 bases, J lost 4 bases, and 7 bases stayed unmatched. The germline V gene has CDR1 SGHAT and CDR2 FQNNGV. CDR3: CASSLRGPGGETQYF. For the CDR3, the DNA is TGTGCCAGCAGCTTAAGGGGACCAGGGGGAGAGACCCAGTACTTC. The full variable domain, rest sourced from reference TRBV11-2 and TRBJ2-5, is EAGVAQSPRYKIIEKRQSVAFWCNPISGHATLYWYQQILGQGPKLLIQFQNNGVVDDSQLPKDRFSAERLKGVDSTLKIQPAKLEDSAVYLCASSLRGPGGETQYFGPGTRLLVL.

This chain connects TRBV10-3 to TRBJ2-5, with TRBD2 as a possible D gene (6 bases). V shed 6 bases and J shed 1 base, with 9 bases lying between them. Germline loops: CDR1 ENHRY, CDR2 SYGVKD. The CDR3 has 13 amino acids. CDR3 DNA sequence: TGTGCCATCAGCCGGGAGCCCCAAGAGACCCAGTACTTC. Encoded protein: CAISREPQETQYF.